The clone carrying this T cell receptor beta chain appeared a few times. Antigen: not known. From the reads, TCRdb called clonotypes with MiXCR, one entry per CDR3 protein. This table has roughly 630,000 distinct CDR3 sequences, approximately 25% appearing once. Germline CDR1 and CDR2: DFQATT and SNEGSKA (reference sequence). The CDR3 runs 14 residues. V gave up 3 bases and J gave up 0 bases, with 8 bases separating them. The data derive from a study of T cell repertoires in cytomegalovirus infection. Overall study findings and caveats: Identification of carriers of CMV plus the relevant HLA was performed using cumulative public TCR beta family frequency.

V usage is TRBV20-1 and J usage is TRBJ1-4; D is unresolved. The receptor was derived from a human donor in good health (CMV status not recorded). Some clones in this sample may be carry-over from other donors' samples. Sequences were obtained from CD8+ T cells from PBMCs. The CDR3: CSASRGATNEKLFF. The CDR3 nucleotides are TGCAGTGCTAGCCGGGGAGCAACTAATGAAAAACTGTTTTTT.